Sequencing of this T cell receptor beta chain was carried out in a study of blood T cells in healthy people across ages. Broader study findings: With unsorted PBMCs, a conclusive comparison of naive versus antigen-experienced cells was not possible. Observed TCR beta diversity per million T cells went down as age went up. This fall followed a roughly linear course with age.

A word on this clonotype: Its specificity is not known.

The second PCR ran about 6 to 12 cycles with a sample-barcoded 5' primer and J-beta primers. TCRdb called the 5' RACE reads again in MiXCR, with one record for every CDR3 protein. The sample has more than 600,000 distinct CDR3 sequences, 25% seen once. Germline lookup yields CDR1 LGHDT and CDR2 YNNKEL (reference sequence). The CDR3 runs 15 residues. V shed 0 bases and J shed 4 bases, with 13 bases lying between them. The sample also formed part of further work on T cells of mothers and their children. That publication notes: The entire RNA extract went into cDNA synthesis at about 1.5 ug per 15 ul. Per mother, over 9.5 million TCR beta CDR3 reads were obtained; per child, a few million.

The specimen sequenced was blood. The origin of this receptor is a boy between 10 and 17 years old in good health. The J gene is TRBJ2-7, the V gene TRBV3-1, with a possible D match to TRBD1 (5 bases). CDR3 sequence reads: CASSQEGPDFYEQYF. The CDR3 DNA follows: TGTGCCAGCAGCCAAGAGGGGCCGGATTTTTACGAGCAGTACTTC.